This T cell receptor (beta chain) was captured in a study of blood T cell repertoires in COVID-19. Study background: The analysed material was cDNA or gDNA that came from T cells, B-cell-depleted T cells, or PBMCs.

Measured with immunoSEQ multiplex PCR; TCRdb has only the in-frame clones, and not every one. The sample consists of approximately 200,000 clones, around nine tenths of them appearing once. Germline V gene sequence: CDR1 SGHRS, CDR2 YFSETQ. Trimming stripped 5 bases from V and 4 bases from J, with 19 bases between. This CDR3 is built from 15 residues. The clonotype comes from a man between 65 and 85 years old with active or convalescent COVID-19. The material sequenced was peripheral blood. This chain connects TRBV5-1 to TRBJ2-7; possibly TRBD1 for D (6 bases). The CDR3 DNA follows: TGCGCCAGCAGACAGGGTACGAGCACCGCTTACGAGCAGTACTTC. Amino acids: CASRQGTSTAYEQYF.